The entry below describes one T cell receptor beta chain. Antigen: not known. V was clipped by 0 bases and J by 4 bases, with 11 bases between them. This CDR3 region has 15 residues. From germline, CDR1 is LGHNA and CDR2 YSLEER. This sample was taken from a study of identical twins. Study-wide results and limits: Cord blood's abundant beta clonotypes had fewer insertions, unlike memory repertoires. Twins shared beta out-of-frame sequences in excess, but this excess was weaker. It was out-of-frame TCR alpha sharing in monozygotic twins that models underestimated.

A template switching step contributed a universal primer site, while unique molecular identifiers were present in the cDNA. TCRdb analysed the 5' RACE reads with MiXCR anew, one entry per CDR3 protein. Of hundreds of thousands of distinct CDR3 sequences listed, over 8.5% were seen once; the top ten hold around 0.95%. These sequences were also reported in another study, on yellow fever vaccine responses in identical twins.

J is TRBJ2-3 and V is TRBV4-3; D might be TRBD2 (6 bases). Material: PBMCs. This clonotype originated in a woman aged 18 to 35 in good health. The CDR3 is CASSQDTGASDTQYF. Here the CDR3 DNA reads TGCGCCAGCAGCCAAGATACGGGAGCGTCAGATACGCAGTATTTT.